Sequencing of this T cell receptor beta chain was carried out in a study of cytomegalovirus exposure and HLA in healthy donors. Study-wide background: HLA-typed donors were the source of approximately 85 million unique TCRs, which an early data release held.

CDR1 is PRHDT, CDR2 FYEKMQ, per germline (reference sequence). The CDR3 totals 14 residues. V was trimmed by 8 bases and J by 4 bases, leaving 12 bases between them. Use of 60 Vbeta and 13 Jbeta primers characterized the PCR. In the original workflow: Roughly 9.9 million shared chains were among the approximately 87 million unique TCR beta chains that a later analysis counted. Method: immunoSEQ multiplex PCR; TCRdb's copy keeps in-frame clones and lacks some. That table gives V, J and clone size, and the DNA gave D and trimming. Altogether about 180,000 clones are present, about three quarters being singletons, with the ten largest covering around 2.5%.

The gene calls are TRBV13 and TRBJ1-6, with D possibly matching TRBD1 (6 bases). Sequencing was done on a sample of PBMCs. The clonotype comes from a female donor in good health and CMV-seronegative. The CDR3, as DNA: TGTGCCAGCGGGGAACAGGGTTATAATTCACCCCTCCACTTT. It encodes CASGEQGYNSPLHF.